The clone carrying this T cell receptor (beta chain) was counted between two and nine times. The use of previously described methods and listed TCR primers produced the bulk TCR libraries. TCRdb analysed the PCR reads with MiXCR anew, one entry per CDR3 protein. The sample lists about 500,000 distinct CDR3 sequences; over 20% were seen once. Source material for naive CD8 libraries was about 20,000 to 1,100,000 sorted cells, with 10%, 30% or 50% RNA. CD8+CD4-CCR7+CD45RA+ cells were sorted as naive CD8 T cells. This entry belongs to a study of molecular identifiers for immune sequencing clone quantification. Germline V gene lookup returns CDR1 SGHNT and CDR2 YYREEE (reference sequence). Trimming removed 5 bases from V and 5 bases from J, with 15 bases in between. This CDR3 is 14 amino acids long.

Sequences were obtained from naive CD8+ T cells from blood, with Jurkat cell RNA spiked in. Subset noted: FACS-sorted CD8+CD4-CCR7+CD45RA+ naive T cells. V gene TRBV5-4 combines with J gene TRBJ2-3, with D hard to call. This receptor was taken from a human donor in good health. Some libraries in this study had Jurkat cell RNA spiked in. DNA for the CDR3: TGTGCCAGCAGTGAGACGATCATGGGAGATACGCAGTATTTT. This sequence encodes CASSETIMGDTQYF.